The clone carrying this T cell receptor beta chain was recorded only once. This specimen belongs to a study of T cell changes during pregnancy in multiple sclerosis. Sequenced by immunoSEQ multiplex PCR; TCRdb stores in-frame clones only, minus some. In the table there are some 43,000 clones, less than 95% of which are singletons. In germline, CDR1 is ENHRY, CDR2 SYGVKD. The CDR3 runs 16 residues. Trimming cost V 6 bases and J 5 bases, with 20 bases left between them. The material was CD8+ T cells from peripheral blood mononuclear cells, obtained in the first trimester of pregnancy. The source is a female donor with multiple sclerosis, enrolled in a pregnancy study. The chain has TRBV10-3 and TRBJ2-1; D gene uncertain. This chain's CDR3 is CAIRASIDSIHNEQFF. The CDR3 nucleotides read TGTGCCATCAGAGCCTCTATAGACTCCATCCACAATGAGCAGTTCTTC.